A single sample is the source of the 20 T cell receptor beta chains below, sequenced in a study of PD-1 blockade in classical Hodgkin lymphoma. Sequenced by immunoSEQ multiplex PCR; TCRdb stores in-frame clones only, minus some. The sample holds tens of thousands of clones; approximately 90% are singletons and the top ten take about 15%. All patients relapsed after autologous stem cell transplantation, and brentuximab vedotin exposure varied. Here the sequenced sample was peripheral blood mononuclear cells (PBMCs), taken at baseline. These receptors all come from a human donor with classical Hodgkin lymphoma.

The J gene is TRBJ1-6, the V gene TRBV27; 9 nucleotides match TRBD1. Trimming at V came to 4 bases and at J to 8 bases, leaving 3 bases not matched to a gene. The length of the CDR3 is 14 residues. In germline, CDR1 is MNHEY, CDR2 SMNVEV (reference sequence). The CDR3 DNA sequence: TGTGCCAGCAGTTCCGGGACAGGGTATTCACCCCTCCACTTT. It translates to CASSSGTGYSPLHF.

The rearrangement joins TRBV5-6 to TRBJ2-7, with 7 bases aligning to TRBD1. Germline V gene data show CDR1 as SGHDT and CDR2 as YYEEEE. J lost 2 bases, V lost 2 bases, and 4 bases had no gene match. The CDR3 is 14 residues long. CDR3 DNA: TGTGCCAGCAGCTTACTGGGACAGACCTACGAGCAGTACTTC. Amino acids: CASSLLGQTYEQYF.

The genes are TRBV7-9 and TRBJ1-2, with a possible D match to TRBD1 (5 bases). V lost 1 base and J lost 7, with 13 bases in between. This CDR3 comprises 14 residues. Germline CDR1 is SEHNR and CDR2 is FQNEAQ (reference sequence). The CDR3 DNA reads TGTGCCAGCAGCTTAGTCTGGGGGGAACGTGGCTACACCTTC. Protein sequence: CASSLVWGERGYTF.

This chain uses TRBV4-2 with TRBJ1-2, with D maybe TRBD1 (5 bases). CDR3 length: 15 residues. Trimming cost V 0 bases and J 8 bases, with 16 bases left between them. From germline, CDR1 is LGHNA and CDR2 YNFKEQ. CDR3 sequence (DNA): TGTGCCAGCAGCCAAGACGGGACGATCGAGGGCGGCTACACCTTC. As protein: CASSQDGTIEGGYTF.

The gene calls are TRBV21-1 and TRBJ1-6; the D segment call TRBD1 is taken from the table without a DNA check. TRBV21-1 is marked as a pseudogene. The CDR3 has 18 residues. The chain's CDR3 is CASSPSLSQGASRSPLHF. The CDR3 bases are TGTGCCAGCAGCCCGTCTCTTAGTCAGGGGGCGTCTCGTTCACCCCTCCACTTT.

The chain links TRBV19 to TRBJ2-5; 9 nucleotides line up with TRBD2. V shed 2 bases and J 2 bases; nucleotides not matched to a gene: 3. CDR3 size: 15 residues. Germline-derived CDR1 and CDR2 are LNHDA and SQIVND (reference sequence). CDR3: CASSISGGTQETQYF. The CDR3 DNA follows: TGTGCCAGTAGTATAAGCGGGGGGACGCAAGAGACCCAGTACTTC.

The CDR3 DNA reads as TGTGCCTGGAGTCGTGGGGAAGGCGAGCAGTACTTC. Translating it yields CAWSRGEGEQYF. The genes are TRBV30 and TRBJ2-7; D is undetermined. Looked up from germline, CDR1 is GTSNPN and CDR2 is SVGIG (reference sequence). The CDR3 covers 12 residues. Trimming removed 2 bases at V and 6 bases at J, with 11 bases between.

V usage is TRBV4-1 and J usage is TRBJ1-2, with 7 bases aligning to TRBD1. This CDR3 spans 15 amino acids. Germline trimming cut 0 bases from V and 5 bases from J; bases unmatched to any gene: 6. Per the germline V gene, CDR1 is MGHRA and CDR2 is YSYEKL. The CDR3 loop reads CASSQDEDRPYGYTF. The CDR3 nucleotides read TGCGCCAGCAGCCAAGACGAGGACAGGCCGTATGGCTACACCTTC.

The chain couples TRBV6-5 to TRBJ2-7; a possible D gene is TRBD2 (7 bases). V was pared by 6 bases and J by 5 bases, with 17 bases between. In germline, CDR1 is MNHEY, CDR2 SVGAGI. The CDR3 runs 14 residues. For the CDR3, the DNA is TGTGCCAGCAGAGTTTCGGGGGGCCCCGACGAGCAGTACTTC. As protein: CASRVSGGPDEQYF.

The chain links TRBV30 to TRBJ2-7, with D perhaps matching TRBD2 (7 bases). This CDR3 contains 12 residues. The germline gives CDR1 GTSNPN, CDR2 SVGIG (reference sequence). Trimming left V 1 base short and J 5 bases short, with 9 bases between. CDR3 residues: CAWSAGGHEQYF. The CDR3, as DNA: TGTGCCTGGAGTGCCGGGGGGCACGAGCAGTACTTC.

The chain joins TRBV5-6 to TRBJ2-3, with D possibly being TRBD1 or TRBD2 (5 bases each). CDR1 is SGHDT and CDR2 is YYEEEE in the germline V gene. Trimming took 3 bases from V and 2 from J, leaving 7 bases between them. The CDR3 length is 13 residues. CDR3 sequence: CASSWGTTDTQYF. The CDR3 DNA reads as TGTGCCAGCAGCTGGGGGACCACAGATACGCAGTATTTT.

V usage is TRBV19 and J usage is TRBJ1-1; D unclear. CDR1 and CDR2 from the germline V gene are LNHDA and SQIVND (reference sequence). The CDR3 sequence is 13 residues long. V was shortened by 7 bases and J by 3 bases, with 12 bases between the two germline ends. The CDR3 is CASIGRADTEAFF. In nucleotides, the CDR3 is TGTGCCAGTATAGGGAGGGCAGACACTGAAGCTTTCTTT.

In regard to this clone: This sample includes further DNA sequences coding for the same CDR3. The chain couples TRBV7-9 to TRBJ1-4; D is unresolved. The CDR3 is made up of 12 amino acids. Germline CDR1 reads SEHNR; CDR2 reads FQNEAQ (reference sequence). The V end was cut by 1 base, the J end by 8 bases, with 5 bases between. CDR3 residues: CASSLEGEKLFF. As DNA, the CDR3 is TGTGCCAGCAGCTTAGAGGGCGAAAAACTGTTTTTT.

V usage is TRBV28 and J usage is TRBJ2-5, with D possibly TRBD2 on 5 matching bases. V was trimmed by 6 bases and J by 1 base, leaving 12 bases between them. Germline V lookup: CDR1 MDHEN, CDR2 SYDVKM. The CDR3 has 14 amino acids. The CDR3 spells CASRRLATQETQYF. The CDR3, as DNA: TGTGCCAGCAGGCGGCTAGCTACCCAAGAGACCCAGTACTTC. The variable domain in full, with the rest retrieved from reference TRBV28 and TRBJ2-5, is DVKVTQSSRYLVKRTGEKVFLECVQDMDHENMFWYRQDPGLGLRLIYFSYDVKMKEKGDIPEGYSVSREKKERFSLILESASTNQTSMYLCASRRLATQETQYFGPGTRLLVL.

The chain carries TRBV7-6 and TRBJ1-1, with TRBD1 identical over 9 bases. Germline values: CDR1 SGHVS, CDR2 FNYEAQ. Unmatched junction bases numbered 12, after V lost 6 bases and J lost 4 bases. This CDR3 is built from 16 residues. The CDR3 reads CASRQGARATGTEAFF. CDR3 DNA: TGTGCCAGCAGACAGGGGGCAAGGGCAACGGGCACTGAAGCTTTCTTT. Full variable domain (remainder filled in from reference TRBV7-6 and TRBJ1-1): GAGVSQSPRYKVTKRGQDVALRCDPISGHVSLYWYRQALGQGPEFLTYFNYEAQQDKSGLPNDRFSAERPEGSISTLTIQRTEQRDSAMYRCASRQGARATGTEAFFGQGTRLTVV.

The chain combines TRBV15 with TRBJ1-3; D might be TRBD1 (5 bases). Looked up from germline, CDR1 is LNHNV and CDR2 is YYDKDF (reference sequence). CDR3 length: 17 amino acids. V lost 3 bases and J lost 0, with 15 bases in between. The CDR3, as DNA: TGTGCCACCAGCAGCCGGGACGGAGCGATCTCTGGAAACACCATATATTTT. It encodes CATSSRDGAISGNTIYF.

The chain combines TRBV9 with TRBJ1-2, with a weak D call TRBD1 (5 bases). This CDR3 contains 17 residues. Germline-derived CDR1 and CDR2 are SGDLS and YYNGEE. V lost 2 bases to trimming and J lost 3 bases, with 20 bases between them. The CDR3 sequence is CASSVGPGPGGDYGYTF. The CDR3 nucleotides are TGTGCCAGCAGCGTGGGGCCGGGGCCGGGAGGTGACTATGGCTACACCTTC.

The chain couples TRBV28 to TRBJ2-7; 10 bases line up with TRBD1. CDR3 length: 14 residues. Trimming took 2 bases from V and 6 from J; bases not matched to a gene: 4. The V gene's germline CDR1 is MDHEN and CDR2 SYDVKM. The CDR3 sequence: CASSLGGQGSEQYF. The DNA for the CDR3 is TGTGCCAGCAGTTTAGGGGGACAGGGGTCCGAGCAGTACTTC.

The sample holds one count of this clone. V is TRBV5-4 and J is TRBJ2-1; 9 positions match TRBD2. Looked up from germline, CDR1 is SGHNT and CDR2 is YYREEE (reference sequence). V dropped 3 bases and J dropped 6; count of bases not matched to a gene: 4. The CDR3 contains 14 residues. The CDR3 is CASSWTSEFNEQFF. The CDR3, as DNA: TGTGCCAGCAGCTGGACTAGCGAGTTCAATGAGCAGTTCTTC.

This clone appeared a few times. The chain joins TRBV6-6 to TRBJ2-7, with TRBD2 identical over 8 bases. V dropped 7 bases and J dropped 2; count of bases not matched to a gene: 7. Germline loops: CDR1 MNHNY, CDR2 SVGAGI (reference sequence). The length of the CDR3 is 14 residues. The CDR3 bases are TGTGCCAGCACCGCGGGACTAGAAACCTACGAGCAGTACTTC. This gives the protein CASTAGLETYEQYF.